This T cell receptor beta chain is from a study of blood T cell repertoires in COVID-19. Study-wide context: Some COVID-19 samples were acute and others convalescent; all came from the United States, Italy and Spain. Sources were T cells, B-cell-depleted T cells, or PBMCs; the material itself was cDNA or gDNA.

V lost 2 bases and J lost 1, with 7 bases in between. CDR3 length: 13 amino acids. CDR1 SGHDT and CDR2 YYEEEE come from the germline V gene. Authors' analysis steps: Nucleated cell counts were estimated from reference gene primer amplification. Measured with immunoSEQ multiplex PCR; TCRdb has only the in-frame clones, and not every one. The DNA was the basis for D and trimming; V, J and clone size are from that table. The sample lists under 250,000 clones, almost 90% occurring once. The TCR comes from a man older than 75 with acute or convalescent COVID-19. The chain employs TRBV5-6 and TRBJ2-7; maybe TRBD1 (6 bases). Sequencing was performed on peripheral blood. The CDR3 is CASSLDRSYEQYF. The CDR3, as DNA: TGTGCCAGCAGCTTAGACAGGTCCTACGAGCAGTACTTC.